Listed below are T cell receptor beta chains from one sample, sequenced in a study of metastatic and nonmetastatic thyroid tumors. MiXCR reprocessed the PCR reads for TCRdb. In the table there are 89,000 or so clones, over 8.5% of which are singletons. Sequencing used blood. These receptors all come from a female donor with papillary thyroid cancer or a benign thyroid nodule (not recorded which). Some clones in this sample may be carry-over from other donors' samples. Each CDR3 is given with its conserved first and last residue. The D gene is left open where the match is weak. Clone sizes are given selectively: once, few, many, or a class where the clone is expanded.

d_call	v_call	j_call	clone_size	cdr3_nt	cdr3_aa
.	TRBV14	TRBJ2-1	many	TGTGCCAGCAGCCTATATGGGCACAATGAGCAGTTCTTC	CASSLYGHNEQFF
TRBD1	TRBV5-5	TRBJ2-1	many	TGTGCCAGCAGCCTGGGACAGGGCTTTACGGATGAGCAGTTCTTC	CASSLGQGFTDEQFF
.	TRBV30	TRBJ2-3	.	TGTGCCTGGACCTACGGGGGTTACACAGATACGCAGTATTTT	CAWTYGGYTDTQYF
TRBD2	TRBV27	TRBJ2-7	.	TGTGCCAGCACCCCGGGCGGGGGGATATACGAGCAGTACTTC	CASTPGGGIYEQYF
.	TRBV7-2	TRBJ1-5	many	TGTGCCAGCAGCCCGTCGTATGATCAGCCCCAGCATTTT	CASSPSYDQPQHF
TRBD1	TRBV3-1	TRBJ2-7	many	TGTGCCAGCAGCGACACTACAGGGGGCCATCAGTACTTC	CASSDTTGGHQYF
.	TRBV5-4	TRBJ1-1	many	TGTGCCAGCAGCTTGGAGTGGCCACAGGGATCTGCGAACACTGAAGCTTTCTTT	CASSLEWPQGSANTEAFF
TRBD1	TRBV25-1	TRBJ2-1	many	TGTGCCAGCAGTGTAGGGGGAGCAGGGGGACACAATGAGCAGTTCTTC	CASSVGGAGGHNEQFF
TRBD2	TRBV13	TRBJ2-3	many	TGTGCCAGCAGCCCCCCCAGCGGGGGGACAGATACGCAGTATTTT	CASSPPSGGTDTQYF
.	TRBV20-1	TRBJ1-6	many	TGCAGTGCTAGAGATTGGGTTGTGGTTAATTCACCCCTCCACTTT	CSARDWVVVNSPLHF
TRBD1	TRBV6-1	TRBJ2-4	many	TGTGCCAGCAGTGAAGAGACAGGGGGCTCAGACATTCAGTACTTC	CASSEETGGSDIQYF
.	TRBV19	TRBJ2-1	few	TGTGCCAGCCGTCGGGGTAACAATGAGCAGTTCTTC	CASRRGNNEQFF
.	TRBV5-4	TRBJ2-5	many	TGTGCCAGCAGGACTGCCGCGTCGAGTACCCAGACCCAGTACTTC	CASRTAASSTQTQYF
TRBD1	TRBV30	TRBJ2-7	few	TGTGCCTGGGCAACGGACAGGGTGTCCTACGAGCAGTACTTC	CAWATDRVSYEQYF